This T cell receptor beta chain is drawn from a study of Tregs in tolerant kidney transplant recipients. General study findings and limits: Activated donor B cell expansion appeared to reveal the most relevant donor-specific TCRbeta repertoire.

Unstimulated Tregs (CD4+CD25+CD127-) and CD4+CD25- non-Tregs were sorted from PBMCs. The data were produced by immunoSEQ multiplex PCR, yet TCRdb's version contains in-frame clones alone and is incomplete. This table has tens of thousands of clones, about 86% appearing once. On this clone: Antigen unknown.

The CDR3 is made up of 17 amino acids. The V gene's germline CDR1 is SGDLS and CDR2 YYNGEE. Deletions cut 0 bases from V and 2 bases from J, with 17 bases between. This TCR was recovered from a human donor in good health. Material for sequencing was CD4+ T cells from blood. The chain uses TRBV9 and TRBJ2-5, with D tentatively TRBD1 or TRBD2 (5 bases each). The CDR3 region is CASSVAVGEGVQETQYF. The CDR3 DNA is TGTGCCAGCAGCGTAGCCGTGGGGGAAGGGGTTCAAGAGACCCAGTACTTC.